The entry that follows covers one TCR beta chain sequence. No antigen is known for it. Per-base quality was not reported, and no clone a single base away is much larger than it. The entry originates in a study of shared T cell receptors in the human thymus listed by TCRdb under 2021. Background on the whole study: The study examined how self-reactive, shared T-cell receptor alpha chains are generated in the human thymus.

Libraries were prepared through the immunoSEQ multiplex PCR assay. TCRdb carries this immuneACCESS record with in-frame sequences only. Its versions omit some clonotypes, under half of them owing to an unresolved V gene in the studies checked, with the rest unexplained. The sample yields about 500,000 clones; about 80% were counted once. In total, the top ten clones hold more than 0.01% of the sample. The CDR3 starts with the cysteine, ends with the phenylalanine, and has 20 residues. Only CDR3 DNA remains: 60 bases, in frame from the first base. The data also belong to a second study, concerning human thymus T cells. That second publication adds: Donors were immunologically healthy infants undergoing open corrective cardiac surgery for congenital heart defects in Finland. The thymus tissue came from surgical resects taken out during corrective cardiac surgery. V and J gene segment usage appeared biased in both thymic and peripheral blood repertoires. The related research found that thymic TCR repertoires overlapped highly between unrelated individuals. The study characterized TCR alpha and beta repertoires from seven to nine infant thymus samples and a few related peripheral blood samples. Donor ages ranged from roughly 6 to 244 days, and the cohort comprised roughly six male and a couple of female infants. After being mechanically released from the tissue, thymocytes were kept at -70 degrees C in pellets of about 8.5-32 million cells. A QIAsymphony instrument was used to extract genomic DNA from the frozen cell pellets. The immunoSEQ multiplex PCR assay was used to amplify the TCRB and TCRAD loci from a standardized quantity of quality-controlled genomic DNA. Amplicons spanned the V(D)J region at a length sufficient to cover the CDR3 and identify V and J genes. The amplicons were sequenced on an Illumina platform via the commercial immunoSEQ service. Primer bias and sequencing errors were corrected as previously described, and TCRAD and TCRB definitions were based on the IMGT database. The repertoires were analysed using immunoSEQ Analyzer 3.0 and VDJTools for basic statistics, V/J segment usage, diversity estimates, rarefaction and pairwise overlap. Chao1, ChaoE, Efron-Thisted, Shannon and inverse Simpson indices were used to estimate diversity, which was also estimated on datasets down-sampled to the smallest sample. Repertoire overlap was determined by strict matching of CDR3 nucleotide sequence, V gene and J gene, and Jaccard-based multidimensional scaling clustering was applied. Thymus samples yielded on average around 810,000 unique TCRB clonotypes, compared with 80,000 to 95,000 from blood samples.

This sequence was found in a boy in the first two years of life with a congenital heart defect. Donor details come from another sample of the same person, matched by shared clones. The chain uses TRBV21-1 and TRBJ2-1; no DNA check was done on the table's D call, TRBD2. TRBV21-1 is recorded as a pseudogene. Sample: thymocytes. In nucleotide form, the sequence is TGTGCCAGCAGCAAAGAAAGTGTGAGGCCTCAGCGGGAAGGTTACAATGAGCAGTTCTTC. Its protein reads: CASSKESVRPQREGYNEQFF.